The 7 T cell receptor beta chains presented below share a single source sample, sequenced in a study of cytomegalovirus exposure and HLA in healthy donors. The PCR was carried out with 60 Vbeta primers and 13 Jbeta primers. This table comes from immunoSEQ multiplex PCR, and its TCRdb copy is limited to in-frame clones, with some not included. The sample consists of 150,000 or so clones, around 84% of them appearing once. The material sequenced was PBMCs. These receptors were obtained from a man aged 50-60 years in good health and CMV-seronegative.

The CDR3 coding sequence is TGTGCCAGCAGCTTAGACGGGGGAGCAGATACGCAGTATTTT. Translating it yields CASSLDGGADTQYF. The V call is TRBV7-9, the J call TRBJ2-3, with D perhaps TRBD2 (6 bases). Trimming removed 1 base at V and 4 bases at J, with 9 bases between. The CDR3 has 14 residues. Germline CDR1 reads SEHNR; CDR2 reads FQNEAQ (reference sequence).

The chain has TRBV27 and TRBJ1-1; 8 nucleotides agree with TRBD1. Germline V gene data show CDR1 as MNHEY and CDR2 as SMNVEV (reference sequence). The trim removed 5 bases at V and 0 bases at J, leaving 11 bases unmatched. The CDR3 is made up of 17 amino acids. The CDR3: CASSRAGGRLMNTEAFF. As DNA, the CDR3 is TGTGCCAGCAGTAGGGCAGGGGGCAGACTTATGAACACTGAAGCTTTCTTT.

V usage is TRBV5-4 and J usage is TRBJ2-7; 7 bases fit TRBD1. Germline CDR1 SGHNT, CDR2 YYREEE (reference sequence). This CDR3 is built from 14 residues. Germline trimming cut 0 bases from V and 3 bases from J; bases unmatched to any gene: 3. The chain's CDR3 is CASSLDAGGYEQYF. The CDR3 coding sequence is TGTGCCAGCAGCTTGGATGCAGGGGGCTACGAGCAGTACTTC. Drawing the rest from reference TRBV5-4 and TRBJ2-7, the complete variable domain is ETGVTQSPTHLIKTRGQQVTLRCSSQSGHNTVSWYQQALGQGPQFIFQYYREEENGRGNFPPRFSGLQFPNYSSELNVNALELDDSALYLCASSLDAGGYEQYFGPGTRLTVT.

The gene calls are TRBV19 and TRBJ1-1, with no clear D. From germline, CDR1 is LNHDA and CDR2 SQIVND (reference sequence). The CDR3 has 15 residues. V was cut by 4 bases and J by 0 bases, with 12 bases left in between. The CDR3 sequence is CASSTSWQVNTEAFF. As DNA, the CDR3 is TGTGCCAGTAGTACTTCTTGGCAGGTGAACACTGAAGCTTTCTTT.

The V call is TRBV28, the J call TRBJ1-6, with D possibly TRBD1 on 6 matching bases. Germline V gene lookup returns CDR1 MDHEN and CDR2 SYDVKM. Trimming removed 7 bases from V and 7 bases from J, with 14 bases in between. The CDR3 spans 14 residues. CDR3 sequence reads: CASNPGDENSPLHF. CDR3 sequence (DNA): TGTGCCAGCAATCCAGGGGATGAAAATTCACCCCTCCACTTT.

This chain connects TRBV27 to TRBJ2-2; 7 bases match TRBD1. The CDR3 has 15 amino acids. The V segment lost 4 bases and the J segment 6 bases; nucleotides outside the gene matches: 8. CDR1 and CDR2 from the germline V gene are MNHEY and SMNVEV (reference sequence). This chain's CDR3 is CASSSPTTGAGELFF. As DNA, the CDR3 is TGTGCCAGCAGTTCGCCCACTACAGGGGCCGGGGAGCTGTTTTTT.

The rearrangement links TRBV19 to TRBJ2-2, with 8 bases fitting TRBD1. CDR3 length: 18 residues. The V and J ends lost 4 bases and 9 bases, in that order; junction bases with no gene match: 19. CDR1 LNHDA and CDR2 SQIVND come from the germline V gene (reference sequence). CDR3 protein: CASSNHRYGTGYARELFF. The CDR3, as DNA: TGTGCCAGTAGTAACCACCGGTACGGGACAGGCTATGCTCGGGAGCTGTTTTTT.